These T cell receptor beta chains were read from a single sample in a study of STAT3 mutations in large granular lymphocyte leukemia. The data were produced by immunoSEQ multiplex PCR, yet TCRdb's version contains in-frame clones alone and is incomplete. The profile shows some 31,000 clones, around 88% of them singletons. Sample: peripheral blood mononuclear cells. Source of these receptors: a man aged 55 to 69 with T-cell large granular lymphocyte leukemia. Some clones in this sample may be carry-over from other donors' samples. The CDR3 runs from the conserved cysteine through the conserved F or W. The D gene is left open where the match is weak. Clone size is stated in some rows and not others, as once, few, many or a class when expanded.

V gene	J gene	D gene	clone size	CDR3 protein	CDR3 DNA
TRBV6-5	TRBJ2-3	NA	NA	CASRPPLGTDTQYF	TGTGCCAGCAGACCCCCTCTAGGCACAGATACGCAGTATTTT
TRBV15	TRBJ2-7	NA	once	CATSARGQDSYEQYF	TGTGCCACCAGCGCCCGGGGTCAGGACTCCTACGAGCAGTACTTC
TRBV5-6	TRBJ2-7	TRBD2	NA	CASSLDWVGLAGGYEQYF	TGTGCCAGCAGCTTGGACTGGGTCGGACTAGCGGGGGGTTACGAGCAGTACTTC
TRBV11-2	TRBJ1-5	NA	NA	CASRSYRDQPQHF	TGTGCCAGCAGGTCATACAGGGATCAGCCCCAGCATTTT
TRBV7-8	TRBJ1-3	NA	NA	CASSLVQPYSGNTIYF	TGTGCCAGCAGCTTAGTACAGCCTTACTCTGGAAACACCATATATTTT
TRBV18	TRBJ1-2	TRBD1	once	CASSPGTGGLVSYGYTF	TGTGCCAGCTCACCCGGGACAGGGGGCTTGGTTTCCTATGGCTACACCTTC
TRBV5-4	TRBJ1-2	NA	NA	CASSTRPKAGYGYTF	TGTGCCAGCAGCACCCGACCCAAAGCGGGCTATGGCTACACCTTC
TRBV7-2	TRBJ1-2	NA	NA	CASSSGGWGRGSGDYGYTF	TGTGCCAGCAGCTCCGGCGGGTGGGGGAGGGGTAGTGGGGACTATGGCTACACCTTC
TRBV29-1	TRBJ2-3	NA	NA	CSPSARTDTQYF	TGCAGCCCCTCCGCGCGCACAGATACGCAGTATTTT
TRBV19	TRBJ1-2	NA	NA	CASSVRRNYGYTF	TGTGCCAGTAGTGTGCGCCGGAACTATGGCTACACCTTC
TRBV7-2	TRBJ1-4	NA	NA	CASSLNRAQEEKLFF	TGTGCCAGCAGCCTCAACAGGGCCCAAGAGGAAAAACTGTTTTTT
TRBV15	TRBJ2-5	NA	NA	CATSKGQQETQYF	TGTGCCACCAGCAAGGGGCAGCAAGAGACCCAGTACTTC
TRBV30	TRBJ2-5	TRBD1	NA	CAWMPPGPTTGSQYF	TGTGCCTGGATGCCCCCCGGGCCGACGACAGGGTCCCAGTACTTC
TRBV28	TRBJ2-1	TRBD2	NA	CASSLAGAGSYNEQFF	TGTGCCAGCAGTTTAGCGGGAGCGGGCTCCTACAATGAGCAGTTCTTC
TRBV6-5	TRBJ2-5	NA	NA	CATRGSEGLETQYF	TGTGCCACGAGGGGGTCGGAGGGCCTAGAGACCCAGTACTTC
TRBV11-2	TRBJ1-1	NA	NA	CASSSTGLLTEAFF	TGTGCCAGCAGCTCAACAGGCCTACTCACTGAAGCTTTCTTT
TRBV4-3	TRBJ1-6	NA	NA	CASSQDAIIGTRVIFNSPLHF	TGCGCCAGCAGCCAAGATGCAATCATAGGGACCCGCGTAATATTTAATTCACCCCTCCACTTT
TRBV28	TRBJ1-2	NA	once	CASSSLPGYTF	TGTGCCAGCAGTTCTCTCCCTGGCTACACCTTC
TRBV28	TRBJ1-1	NA	once	CASSLGGWGSMF	TGTGCCAGCAGTCTTGGGGGGTGGGGATCTATGTTT
TRBV28	TRBJ2-2	NA	NA	CASSIIMQGNSGELFF	TGTGCCAGCAGTATTATCATGCAGGGTAATTCCGGGGAGCTGTTTTTT
TRBV29-1	TRBJ2-7	TRBD1	few	CSVGGGQGAYEQYF	TGCAGCGTTGGGGGAGGACAGGGGGCCTACGAGCAGTACTTC
TRBV5-6	TRBJ2-7	TRBD1	NA	CASSLMGQGTYEQYF	TGTGCCAGCAGCTTGATGGGACAGGGAACCTACGAGCAGTACTTC
TRBV5-1	TRBJ2-5	NA	few	CASSLTQYQETQYF	TGCGCCAGCAGCTTAACTCAGTACCAAGAGACCCAGTACTTC
TRBV5-8	TRBJ1-2	NA	NA	CASSSSFVRGYTF	TGTGCCAGCAGCTCCTCGTTTGTTCGGGGCTACACCTTC
TRBV5-1	TRBJ2-3	NA	NA	CASSPAGFTDTQYF	TGCGCCAGCAGCCCCGCAGGGTTCACAGATACGCAGTATTTT
TRBV5-1	TRBJ2-2	NA	NA	CASSLAGGRATGELFF	TGCGCCAGCAGCTTGGCCGGAGGGAGAGCTACCGGGGAGCTGTTTTTT
TRBV27	TRBJ2-7	NA	once	CASSLLGTTYEQYF	TGTGCCAGCAGTTTATTGGGGACCACCTACGAGCAGTACTTC
TRBV5-4	TRBJ2-3	TRBD2	NA	CASSSLPRTSPTDTQYF	TGTGCCAGCAGCTCGCTCCCCCGGACTAGCCCTACAGATACGCAGTATTTT
TRBV7-2	TRBJ2-3	TRBD1	NA	CASSSTGAKTDTQYF	TGTGCCAGCAGCTCGACAGGGGCGAAGACAGATACGCAGTATTTT
TRBV5-1	TRBJ2-6	NA	NA	CASSFLTSGGSGANVLTF	TGCGCCAGCAGCTTCTTGACTAGTGGAGGTTCGGGGGCCAACGTCCTGACTTTC
TRBV4-1	TRBJ1-1	NA	NA	CASSQGYANTEAFF	TGCGCCAGCAGCCAAGGGTACGCGAACACTGAAGCTTTCTTT
TRBV11-1	TRBJ2-7	NA	NA	CASSFNAEQYF	TGTGCCAGCAGCTTTAATGCGGAGCAGTACTTC
TRBV14	TRBJ2-1	TRBD2	NA	CASSPRLAGSSYNEQFF	TGTGCCAGCAGCCCGAGACTAGCGGGGAGCTCCTACAATGAGCAGTTCTTC
TRBV5-4	TRBJ2-5	NA	NA	CASSFPRRQTQYF	TGTGCCAGCAGCTTCCCCAGGCGGCAGACCCAGTACTTC
TRBV18	TRBJ1-2	NA	NA	CASSPTLGADYGYTF	TGTGCCAGCTCACCGACCCTGGGAGCAGACTATGGCTACACCTTC
TRBV5-1	TRBJ2-2	TRBD2	NA	CASSDGLAGTGELFF	TGCGCCAGCAGCGACGGACTAGCGGGAACCGGGGAGCTGTTTTTT
TRBV6-1	TRBJ2-7	TRBD2	few	CASSEGWREYEQYF	TGTGCCAGCAGTGAAGGGTGGCGGGAGTACGAGCAGTACTTC
TRBV30	TRBJ2-7	TRBD1	NA	CAWNRGTGGEGEQYF	TGTGCCTGGAACCGAGGGACAGGGGGAGAGGGCGAGCAGTACTTC
TRBV5-4	TRBJ2-1	NA	NA	CASSPAGREQFF	TGTGCCAGCAGCCCCGCCGGTCGGGAGCAGTTCTTC
TRBV5-1	TRBJ2-5	NA	NA	CASLGGLPQETQYF	TGCGCCAGCCTGGGGGGGCTCCCACAAGAGACCCAGTACTTC
TRBV18	TRBJ1-3	NA	NA	CASSVVGNTIYF	TGTGCCAGCTCCGTGGTGGGAAACACCATATATTTT
TRBV19	TRBJ2-7	TRBD1	NA	CASSIPTGGSLHEQYF	TGTGCCAGTAGTATCCCGACAGGGGGCTCGCTCCACGAGCAGTACTTC
TRBV6-4	TRBJ1-1	TRBD1	few	CASSDSTGGRNTEAFF	TGTGCCAGCAGTGACTCGACAGGGGGCAGGAACACTGAAGCTTTCTTT
TRBV4-2	TRBJ2-5	TRBD1	NA	CASSQEPLGGGETQYF	TGTGCCAGCAGCCAAGAGCCGCTAGGGGGCGGAGAGACCCAGTACTTC
TRBV4-1	TRBJ2-3	TRBD2	NA	CASSQGLALSTDTQYF	TGCGCCAGCAGCCAGGGACTAGCGCTTAGCACAGATACGCAGTATTTT
TRBV18	TRBJ2-3	TRBD2	NA	CASSPVSGASTDTQYF	TGTGCCAGCTCACCAGTCAGCGGGGCTAGCACAGATACGCAGTATTTT
TRBV27	TRBJ2-3	NA	NA	CASSLSVSTDTQYF	TGTGCCAGCAGTTTATCTGTAAGCACAGATACGCAGTATTTT
TRBV7-2	TRBJ2-5	NA	NA	CASSPLGLSSGQETQYF	TGTGCCAGCAGCCCCCTCGGCCTATCCAGCGGGCAAGAGACCCAGTACTTC
TRBV7-9	TRBJ2-6	TRBD1	NA	CASSLGMGTGGSGANVLTF	TGTGCCAGCAGCTTAGGGATGGGGACAGGGGGCTCTGGGGCCAACGTCCTGACTTTC
TRBV9	TRBJ1-4	TRBD1	NA	CASSVLGQGNEKLFF	TGTGCCAGCAGCGTCCTGGGACAGGGAAATGAAAAACTGTTTTTT
TRBV7-2	TRBJ2-3	NA	NA	CASSPMYGSNTDTQYF	TGTGCCAGCAGCCCGATGTACGGATCCAACACAGATACGCAGTATTTT